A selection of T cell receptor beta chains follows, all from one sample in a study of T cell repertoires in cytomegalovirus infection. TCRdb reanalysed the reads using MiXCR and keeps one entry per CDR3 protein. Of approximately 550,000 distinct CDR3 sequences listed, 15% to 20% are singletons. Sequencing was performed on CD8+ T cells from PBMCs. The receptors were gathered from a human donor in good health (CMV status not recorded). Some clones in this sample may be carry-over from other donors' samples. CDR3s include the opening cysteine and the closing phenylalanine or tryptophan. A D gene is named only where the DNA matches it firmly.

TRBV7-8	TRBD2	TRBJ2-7	CASSLRLAGGAYEQYF
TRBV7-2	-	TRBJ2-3	CARSFGVGGRDTPYF
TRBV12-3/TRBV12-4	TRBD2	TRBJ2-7	CASRSSGGWYEQYF
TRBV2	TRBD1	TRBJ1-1	CASSKRQGDNTEAFF
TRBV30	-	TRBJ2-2	CASLPDTGELFF
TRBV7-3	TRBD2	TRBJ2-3	CASSLMGLGDTQYF
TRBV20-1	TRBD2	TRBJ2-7	CSARAPGGPDRDYEQYF
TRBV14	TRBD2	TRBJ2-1	CASRTPGPSGRHEQFF
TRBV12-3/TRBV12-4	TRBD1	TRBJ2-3	CASSPRTGWTDTQYF
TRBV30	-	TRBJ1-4	CAWSISSEKLFF
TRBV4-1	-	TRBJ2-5	CASSQDSEGLEETQYF
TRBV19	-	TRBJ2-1	CASSSPGPRDNEQFF
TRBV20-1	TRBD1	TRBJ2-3	CSASDRASTDTQYF
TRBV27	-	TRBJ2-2	CASSPSGGLNTGELFF
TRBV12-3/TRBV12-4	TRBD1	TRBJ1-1	CASSPSGTGDRGTEAFF
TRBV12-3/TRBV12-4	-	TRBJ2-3	CASSGTPSTDTQYF
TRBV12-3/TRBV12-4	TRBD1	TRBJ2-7	CASSLWDRGNYEQYF
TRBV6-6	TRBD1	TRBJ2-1	CASRHPQGQGSQFF
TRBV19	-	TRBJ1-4	CASSIFTATNEKLFF
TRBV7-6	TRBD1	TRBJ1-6	CASSLGAGGSPLHF
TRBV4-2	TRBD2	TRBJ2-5	CASSQEALAGETQYF
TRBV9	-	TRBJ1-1	CASSPYGTMNTEAFF
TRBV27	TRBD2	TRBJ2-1	CASSRGGTYNVQFF